These 14 T cell receptor beta chains came from one sample sequenced in a study of T-cell memory formation after mild COVID-19. TCRdb recomputed calls from the 5' RACE reads with MiXCR, one row per CDR3 protein. The repertoire holds 300,000 to 350,000 distinct CDR3 sequences, with approximately 15% as singletons. Specimen: PBMCs or a T cell subset sorted from them (not recorded which). These TCRs come from a man aged 18 to 29 who had mild COVID-19 (a few samples of this study predate the infection). Cell type and time point are not known.

V gene TRBV4-1 combines with J gene TRBJ2-2; weak D call: TRBD2 (6 bases). V was clipped by 0 bases and J by 4 bases, with 15 bases between them. Germline V CDR1 and CDR2: MGHRA, YSYEKL. The CDR3 length is 17 residues. CDR3 sequence (DNA): TGCGCCAGCAGCCAAGAGGGTTCGGGGAGGCCCACCGGGGAGCTGTTTTTT. Protein sequence: CASSQEGSGRPTGELFF.

This clonotype occurred many times. The V and J genes are TRBV7-9 and TRBJ2-6; D call uncertain. This CDR3 is 16 amino acids long. Germline loops: CDR1 SEHNR, CDR2 FQNEAQ (reference sequence). Trimming removed 1 base from V and 1 base from J, with 8 bases in between. The CDR3 sequence: CASSLVSGSGANVLTF. Written as DNA, the CDR3 is TGTGCCAGCAGCTTAGTGTCCGGGTCTGGGGCCAACGTCCTGACTTTC.

This clonotype was found many times. The chain employs TRBV29-1 and TRBJ2-7, with 7 bases fitting TRBD2. Trimming took 7 bases from V and 6 from J; bases not matched to a gene: 6. Germline-derived CDR1 and CDR2 are SQVTM and ANQGSEA. The CDR3 runs 11 residues. CDR3 amino acids: CSGGEGLEQYF. The CDR3 coding sequence is TGCAGCGGAGGGGAGGGCCTCGAGCAGTACTTC.

This clonotype was found many times. The gene calls are TRBV4-3 and TRBJ2-2; perhaps TRBD2 as D (6 bases). Trimming took off 0 bases at V and 2 bases at J, with 13 bases between the two ends. The CDR3 covers 17 residues. Germline CDR1 is LGHNA and CDR2 is YSLEER. The CDR3 sequence is CASSQEPRGSNTGELFF. DNA for the CDR3: TGCGCCAGCAGCCAAGAACCCCGGGGGAGCAACACCGGGGAGCTGTTTTTT.

This sequence joins TRBV27 and TRBJ1-5, with 10 bases fitting TRBD1. J was trimmed by 6 bases and V by 5 bases; bases with no gene match: 7. The germline V gene encodes CDR1 MNHEY and CDR2 SMNVEV (reference sequence). This CDR3 region has 15 residues. The CDR3 nucleotides read TGTGCCAGCAGTCATCCGGGACAGGGGTTTCAGCCCCAGCATTTT. Translation gives CASSHPGQGFQPQHF.

V is TRBV11-1 and J is TRBJ2-7; perhaps D is TRBD1 or TRBD2 (5 bases each). Trimming shortened V by 5 bases and J by 2 bases, and 13 bases separated the two germline ends. This CDR3 is 14 amino acids long. Germline V gives CDR1 SGHAT, CDR2 FQDESV (reference sequence). The CDR3: CASSSPGTPYEQYF. The DNA for the CDR3 is TGTGCCAGCAGCAGTCCCGGGACCCCCTACGAGCAGTACTTC.

This clonotype has just a few counts. The chain is built from TRBV7-8 and TRBJ2-7; D assignment may be TRBD1 or TRBD2 (5 bases each). CDR1 is SGHVS and CDR2 is FQNEAQ in the germline V gene. The CDR3 runs 15 residues. V shed 1 base and J shed 8 bases, with 18 bases lying between them. The CDR3 is CASSLVRGGWTKQYF. The CDR3 DNA sequence: TGTGCCAGCAGCTTAGTTCGGGGCGGATGGACGAAGCAGTACTTC. Drawing the rest from reference TRBV7-8 and TRBJ2-7, the complete variable domain is GAGVSQSPRYKVAKRGQDVALRCDPISGHVSLFWYQQALGQGPEFLTYFQNEAQLDKSGLPSDRFFAERPEGSVSTLKIQRTQQEDSAVYLCASSLVRGGWTKQYFGPGTRLTVT.

This clonotype was found many times. The rearrangement joins TRBV3-1 to TRBJ2-7; possibly TRBD2 for D (6 bases). The V gene's germline CDR1 is LGHDT and CDR2 YNNKEL (reference sequence). The CDR3 covers 13 residues. V gave up 4 bases and J gave up 4 bases, with 11 bases separating them. The CDR3 bases are TGTGCCAGCAGCCCTAACCGGGGGTACGAGCAGTACTTC. Encoded protein: CASSPNRGYEQYF.

Only a few counts were recorded for this clonotype. The chain couples TRBV9 to TRBJ1-2; D remains ambiguous. V lost 0 bases, J lost 3 bases, and 3 bases lay in between. In germline, CDR1 is SGDLS, CDR2 YYNGEE. The CDR3 has 12 residues. The CDR3 bases are TGTGCCAGCAGCGTAGCAGACTATGGCTACACCTTC. Encoded protein: CASSVADYGYTF.

Notes on this clonotype: A junction boundary mismatches the germline segment, possibly from a read error. The chain employs TRBV7-9 and TRBJ2-3; D may be TRBD1 (6 bases). The CDR3 extends over 15 amino acids. CDR1 and CDR2 (germline): SEHNR, FQNEAQ (reference sequence). The CDR3 DNA reads TGTTCCAGCAGCCTACAGGGTTCTAGCACAGATACGCAGTATTTT. Translated: CSSSLQGSSTDTQYF.

This clonotype was observed a few times. The chain links TRBV7-9 to TRBJ1-1, with a weak D call TRBD1 (5 bases). Germline V gene data show CDR1 as SEHNR and CDR2 as FQNEAQ (reference sequence). The V gene lost 3 bases and the J gene lost 4 bases, with 9 bases spanning the gap. This CDR3 contains 13 residues. In DNA form, the CDR3 reads TGTGCCAGCAGCTTCCAGGGTTTCACTGAAGCTTTCTTT. Translation: CASSFQGFTEAFF.

The V call is TRBV20-1, the J call TRBJ2-1, with 9 bases that match TRBD1. Per the germline V gene, CDR1 is DFQATT and CDR2 is SNEGSKA (reference sequence). J lost 2 bases, V lost 3 bases, and 2 bases had no gene match. The CDR3 sequence is 14 residues long. The CDR3 DNA is TGCAGTGCTAGTGGGGACAGGGCCTACAATGAGCAGTTCTTC. Translated, it gives CSASGDRAYNEQFF.

DNA for the CDR3: TGCGCCAGCAGCGTCCGGGCGGGCCCGGGTAACTCCTACGAGCAGTACGTC. It is translated as CASSVRAGPGNSYEQYV. The V gene is TRBV4-1, the J gene TRBJ2-7, with D perhaps matching TRBD2 (5 bases). Germline CDR1 reads MGHRA; CDR2 reads YSYEKL. The CDR3 consists of 17 residues. The ends were cut back, 5 bases at V and 0 bases at J, with 20 bases in the middle.

This clonotype has just a few counts. V usage is TRBV5-5 and J usage is TRBJ2-7; D is perhaps TRBD1 (6 bases). CDR3 length equals 14 residues. Trimming left V 4 bases short and J 9 bases short, with 20 bases between. The germline CDR1 and CDR2 sequences are SGHKS and YYEKEE (reference sequence). The CDR3 region is CASSGGREGGRQYF. The CDR3 coding sequence is TGTGCCAGCAGCGGTGGAAGGGAAGGGGGACGGCAGTACTTC.